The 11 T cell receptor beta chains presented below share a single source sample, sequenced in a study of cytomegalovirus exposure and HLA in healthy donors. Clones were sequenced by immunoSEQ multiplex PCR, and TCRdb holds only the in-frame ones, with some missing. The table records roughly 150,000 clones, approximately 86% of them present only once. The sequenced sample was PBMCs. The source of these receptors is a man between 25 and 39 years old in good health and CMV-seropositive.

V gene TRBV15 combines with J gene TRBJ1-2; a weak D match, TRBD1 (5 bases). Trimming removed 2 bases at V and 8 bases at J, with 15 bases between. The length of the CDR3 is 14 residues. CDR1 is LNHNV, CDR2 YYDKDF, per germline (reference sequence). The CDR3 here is CATSRSTGGDGYTF. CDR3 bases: TGTGCCACCAGCAGATCGACTGGGGGGGACGGCTACACCTTC.

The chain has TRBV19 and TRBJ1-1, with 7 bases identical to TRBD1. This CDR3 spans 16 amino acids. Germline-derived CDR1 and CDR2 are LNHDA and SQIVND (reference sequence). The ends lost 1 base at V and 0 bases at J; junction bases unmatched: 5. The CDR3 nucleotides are TGTGCCAGTAGTATAGCTCCGGGACAGCTGAACACTGAAGCTTTCTTT. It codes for CASSIAPGQLNTEAFF.

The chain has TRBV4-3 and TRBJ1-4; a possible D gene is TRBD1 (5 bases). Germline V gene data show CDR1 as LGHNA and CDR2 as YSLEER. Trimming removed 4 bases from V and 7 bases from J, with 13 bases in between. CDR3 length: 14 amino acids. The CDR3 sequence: CASSPTAGPEKLFF. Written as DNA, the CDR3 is TGCGCCAGCAGCCCGACGGCAGGGCCTGAAAAACTGTTTTTT.

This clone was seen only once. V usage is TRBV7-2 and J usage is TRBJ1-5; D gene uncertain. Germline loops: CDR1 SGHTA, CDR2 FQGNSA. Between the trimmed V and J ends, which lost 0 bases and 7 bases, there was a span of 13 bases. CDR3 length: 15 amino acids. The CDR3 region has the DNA TGTGCCAGCAGCTTAGCCTCGGGGAGGGTCCAGCCCCAGCATTTT. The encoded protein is CASSLASGRVQPQHF.

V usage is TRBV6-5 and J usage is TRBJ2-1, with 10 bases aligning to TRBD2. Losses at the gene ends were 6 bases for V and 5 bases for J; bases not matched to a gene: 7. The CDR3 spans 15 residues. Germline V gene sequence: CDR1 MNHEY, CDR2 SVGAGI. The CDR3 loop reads CASSLPSGGDNEQFF. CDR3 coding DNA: TGTGCCAGCAGCTTACCTAGCGGGGGAGACAATGAGCAGTTCTTC.

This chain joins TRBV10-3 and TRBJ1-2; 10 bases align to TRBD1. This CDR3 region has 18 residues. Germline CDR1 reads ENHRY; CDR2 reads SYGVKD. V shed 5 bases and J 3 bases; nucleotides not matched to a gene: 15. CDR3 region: CAISPPLHATGGDYGYTF. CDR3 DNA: TGTGCCATCAGTCCCCCCCTCCACGCGACAGGGGGCGACTATGGCTACACCTTC.

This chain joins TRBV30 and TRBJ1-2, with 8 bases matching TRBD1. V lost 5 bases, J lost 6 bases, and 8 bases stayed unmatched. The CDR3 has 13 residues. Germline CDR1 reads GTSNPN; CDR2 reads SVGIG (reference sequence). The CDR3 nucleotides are TGTGCCTGGGGCCGGGACAGGCCTCATGGCTACACCTTC. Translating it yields CAWGRDRPHGYTF. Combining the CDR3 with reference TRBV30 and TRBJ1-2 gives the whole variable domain SQTIHQWPATLVQPVGSPLSLECTVEGTSNPNLYWYRQAAGRGLQLLFYSVGIGQISSEVPQNLSASRPQDRQFILSSKKLLLSDSGFYLCAWGRDRPHGYTFGSGTRLTVV.

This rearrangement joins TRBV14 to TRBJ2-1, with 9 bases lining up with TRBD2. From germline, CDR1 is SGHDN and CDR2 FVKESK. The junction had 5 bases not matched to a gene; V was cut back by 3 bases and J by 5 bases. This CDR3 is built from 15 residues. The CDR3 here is CASSHGLAGNNEQFF. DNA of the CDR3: TGTGCCAGCAGCCATGGCCTAGCGGGAAACAATGAGCAGTTCTTC.

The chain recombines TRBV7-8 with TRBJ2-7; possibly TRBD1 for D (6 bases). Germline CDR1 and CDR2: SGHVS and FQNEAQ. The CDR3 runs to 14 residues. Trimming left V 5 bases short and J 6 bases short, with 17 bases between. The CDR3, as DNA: TGTGCCAGCAGCCGAGACCGGGGACACCGCGAGCAGTACTTC. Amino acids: CASSRDRGHREQYF. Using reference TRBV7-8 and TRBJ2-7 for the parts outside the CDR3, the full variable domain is GAGVSQSPRYKVAKRGQDVALRCDPISGHVSLFWYQQALGQGPEFLTYFQNEAQLDKSGLPSDRFFAERPEGSVSTLKIQRTQQEDSAVYLCASSRDRGHREQYFGPGTRLTVT.

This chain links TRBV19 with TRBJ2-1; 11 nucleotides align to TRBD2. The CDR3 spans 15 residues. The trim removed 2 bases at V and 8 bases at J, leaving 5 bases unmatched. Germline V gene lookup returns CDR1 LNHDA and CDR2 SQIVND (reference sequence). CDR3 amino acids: CASSIRLAGGHEQFF. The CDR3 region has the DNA TGTGCCAGTAGTATACGCCTAGCGGGGGGCCATGAGCAGTTCTTC. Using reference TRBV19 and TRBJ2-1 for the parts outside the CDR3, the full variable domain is DGGITQSPKYLFRKEGQNVTLSCEQNLNHDAMYWYRQDPGQGLRLIYYSQIVNDFQKGDIAEGYSVSREKKESFPLTVTSAQKNPTAFYLCASSIRLAGGHEQFFGPGTRLTVL.

The CDR3 nucleotides are TGCGCCAGCAGCCAAGAGTCGGTTCAGCCCCAGCATTTT. This translates into CASSQESVQPQHF. The genes are TRBV4-1 and TRBJ1-5; D not certain. The ends were cut back, 0 bases at V and 6 bases at J, with 6 bases in the middle. CDR1 MGHRA and CDR2 YSYEKL come from the germline V gene. This CDR3 is built from 13 residues.